Below, 18 T cell receptor beta chains from the same sample are listed, as sequenced in a study of T cell responses to AZD1222 COVID-19 vaccine. The assay was immunoSEQ multiplex PCR, and TCRdb's table has in-frame clones only and misses some. The sample has about 180,000 clones; around 88% are singletons. The sequencing used peripheral blood, collected on day 0 of AZD1222 vaccination. These receptors all stem from an adult in good health.

The rearrangement links TRBV7-3 to TRBJ2-2, with 10 bases identical to TRBD1. V shed 5 bases, J shed 3 bases, and the junction held 6 bases outside the gene matches. From germline, CDR1 is SGHTA and CDR2 FQGTGA. The CDR3 has 16 amino acids. For the CDR3, the DNA is TGTGCCAGCAGCACCCGGACAGGGGGATACACCGGGGAGCTGTTTTTT. This gives the protein CASSTRTGGYTGELFF. The complete variable domain, with remaining parts taken from reference TRBV7-3 and TRBJ2-2, reads GAGVSQTPSNKVTEKGKYVELRCDPISGHTALYWYRQSLGQGPEFLIYFQGTGAADDSGLPNDRFFAVRPEGSVSTLKIQRTERGDSAVYLCASSTRTGGYTGELFFGEGSRLTVL.

This clone was seen a single time. The chain uses TRBV19 and TRBJ2-7; tentative D call: TRBD1 (6 bases). V was cut by 2 bases and J by 6 bases, with 8 bases left in between. This CDR3 is 12 amino acids long. Germline-derived CDR1 and CDR2 are LNHDA and SQIVND (reference sequence). Written as DNA, the CDR3 is TGTGCCAGTAGTATAACAGGGATCGAGCAGTACTTC. Amino acids: CASSITGIEQYF.

J is TRBJ2-7 and V is TRBV29-1; TRBD2 aligns across 10 bases. V dropped 7 bases and J dropped 1; count of bases not matched to a gene: 7. The CDR3 sequence is 14 residues long. Germline V CDR1 and CDR2: SQVTM, ANQGSEA. This chain's CDR3 is CSGSSGSGSYEQYF. The CDR3 nucleotides read TGCAGCGGCTCTAGCGGGAGTGGTTCCTACGAGCAGTACTTC.

This clone has a single count. This sequence joins TRBV27 and TRBJ1-4; no definite D call. The CDR3 length is 15 residues. CDR1 is MNHEY and CDR2 is SMNVEV in the germline V gene (reference sequence). With 2 bases removed from V and 0 bases from J, the gap between germline ends came to 7 bases. In nucleotides, the CDR3 is TGTGCCAGCAGTTTAAATGGAGCAACTAATGAAAAACTGTTTTTT. This translates into CASSLNGATNEKLFF.

This clone came up once. The chain recombines TRBV6-5 with TRBJ2-2; D not certain. The ends were cut back, 3 bases at V and 1 base at J, with 9 bases in the middle. Looked up from germline, CDR1 is MNHEY and CDR2 is SVGAGI. The CDR3 runs 15 residues. The CDR3 coding sequence is TGTGCCAGCAGTTATAGGCCGCTGAACACCGGGGAGCTGTTTTTT. It is translated as CASSYRPLNTGELFF.

This clone occurred once. This chain connects TRBV5-5 to TRBJ1-3; no clear D. Germline CDR1 SGHKS, CDR2 YYEKEE (reference sequence). CDR3 length: 13 residues. V lost 7 bases and J lost 3, with 11 bases in between. CDR3 region: CASSGLGGNTIYF. Written as DNA, the CDR3 is TGTGCCAGCTCGGGGTTGGGTGGAAACACCATATATTTT.

This sequence joins TRBV10-3 and TRBJ2-3, with 8 bases lining up with TRBD2. The V segment lost 4 bases and the J segment 2 bases; nucleotides outside the gene matches: 8. The length of the CDR3 is 16 residues. Germline V gene sequence: CDR1 ENHRY, CDR2 SYGVKD. CDR3 sequence: CAISGGLAAYTDTQYF. CDR3 nucleotide sequence: TGTGCCATCAGTGGAGGACTAGCTGCGTACACAGATACGCAGTATTTT.

The rearrangement uses TRBV15 and TRBJ1-1; no clear D gene. CDR3 length: 13 amino acids. The V and J ends lost 0 bases and 6 bases respectively, with 8 bases between them. Looked up from germline, CDR1 is LNHNV and CDR2 is YYDKDF (reference sequence). CDR3 protein: CATSRDNGAEAFF. As DNA, the CDR3 is TGTGCCACCAGCAGAGATAACGGGGCTGAAGCTTTCTTT.

The chain carries TRBV28 and TRBJ1-2, with D maybe TRBD1 (6 bases). This CDR3 has 13 amino acids. With 5 bases removed from V and 8 bases from J, the gap between germline ends came to 15 bases. Germline CDR1 is MDHEN and CDR2 is SYDVKM. DNA of the CDR3: TGTGCCAGCAGTCCTCGGACAGCTCCGGGCTACACCTTC. Translation: CASSPRTAPGYTF.

This clone was picked up a small number of times. The chain is built from TRBV28 and TRBJ1-1; 7 nucleotides align to TRBD1. V shed 6 bases, J shed 1 base, and the junction held 5 bases outside the gene matches. In germline, CDR1 is MDHEN, CDR2 SYDVKM. This CDR3 comprises 14 residues. CDR3 in DNA: TGTGCCAGCAGCAGGGGGGGCCGGAACACTGAAGCTTTCTTT. Translation: CASSRGGRNTEAFF.

The chain uses TRBV20-1 and TRBJ1-1; no definite D call. V shed 3 bases and J shed 4 bases, with 12 bases lying between them. Germline V CDR1 and CDR2: DFQATT, SNEGSKA (reference sequence). The CDR3 length is 13 residues. The DNA for the CDR3 is TGCAGTGCTAGTCCCCCCTGGGGCACTGAAGCTTTCTTT. Its translation: CSASPPWGTEAFF.

This chain links TRBV21-1 with TRBJ2-1; the D call of TRBD2 is as the table states it, not checked on the DNA. TRBV21-1 is tagged as a pseudogene. The CDR3 is 16 amino acids. CDR3 DNA sequence: TGTGCCAGGGTCGGGGCGCGGGATTCCTCGTACAATGAGCAGTTCTTC. As protein: CARVGARDSSYNEQFF.

This clone was seen just once. The chain carries TRBV6-6 and TRBJ1-1; D gene unclear. Trimming removed 6 bases from V and 0 bases from J, with 14 bases in between. CDR1 is MNHNY, CDR2 SVGAGI, per germline (reference sequence). This CDR3 region has 15 residues. CDR3 sequence reads: CASSQEAFMNTEAFF. In DNA, the CDR3 is TGTGCCAGCAGCCAGGAGGCGTTCATGAACACTGAAGCTTTCTTT.

The gene calls are TRBV7-3 and TRBJ2-1; the D is unclear. Germline V gene data show CDR1 as SGHTA and CDR2 as FQGTGA. The CDR3 extends over 13 amino acids. V was pared by 6 bases and J by 8 bases, with 14 bases between. The CDR3 sequence: CASSSGRSDEQFF. Written as DNA, the CDR3 is TGTGCCAGCAGTTCTGGACGGAGTGATGAGCAGTTCTTC.

This sequence joins TRBV14 and TRBJ2-7; the match to TRBD1 covers 9 bases. CDR3 size: 15 residues. The junction had 9 bases not matched to a gene; V was cut back by 4 bases and J by 5 bases. Germline V lookup: CDR1 SGHDN, CDR2 FVKESK. The CDR3 region has the DNA TGTGCCAGCAGCCCTACCGGGACAGGGTACCACGAGCAGTACTTC. It specifies CASSPTGTGYHEQYF.

This clone was observed a single time. V and J are TRBV7-2 and TRBJ1-5; D unresolved. V was cut by 2 bases and J by 3 bases, with 8 bases left in between. Per the germline V gene, CDR1 is SGHTA and CDR2 is FQGNSA. The CDR3 extends over 14 amino acids. The CDR3 region is CASSLNRVNQPQHF. The CDR3 coding sequence is TGTGCCAGCAGCTTAAATCGGGTCAATCAGCCCCAGCATTTT.

The rearrangement links TRBV7-6 to TRBJ1-4; D gene unclear. The CDR3 runs to 15 residues. Germline CDR1 is SGHVS and CDR2 is FNYEAQ. Trimming removed 2 bases at V and 1 base at J, with 8 bases between. CDR3 sequence: CASSLSGITNEKLFF. In nucleotides, the CDR3 is TGTGCCAGCAGCTTATCGGGAATAACTAATGAAAAACTGTTTTTT.

The V call is TRBV7-2, the J call TRBJ2-3; tentative D call: TRBD2 (7 bases). Trimming took 7 bases from V and 0 from J, leaving 14 bases between them. Germline lookup yields CDR1 SGHTA and CDR2 FQGNSA. The CDR3 contains 15 residues. The CDR3 DNA reads as TGTGCCAGCAACCCTTGGGGGGGCAGCACAGATACGCAGTATTTT. This codes for CASNPWGGSTDTQYF.